The rows below give T cell receptor beta chains drawn from one sample of a study of cytomegalovirus exposure and HLA in healthy donors. The method was immunoSEQ multiplex PCR; TCRdb's version includes in-frame clones alone and lacks a portion of them. In the table there are hundreds of thousands of clones, about 77% of which are singletons. Input material: PBMCs. These receptor sequences come from a woman under 40 in good health and CMV-seronegative. Each CDR3 is given with its conserved first and last residue. A D gene is named only where the DNA matches it firmly. Only some rows state a clone size, as once, few, many or a class for expanded clones.

cdr3_nt: TGTCCCAGCAGCCGACGTGTGGGGGCGGCTTTCTTT
cdr3_aa: CPSSRRVGAAFF
d_call: -
v_call: TRBV7-9
j_call: TRBJ1-1
clone_size: -

cdr3_nt: TGTGCCAGCAGCTTAGGACAGACCTATGGCTACACCTTC
cdr3_aa: CASSLGQTYGYTF
d_call: -
v_call: TRBV7-9
j_call: TRBJ1-2
clone_size: -

cdr3_nt: TGTGCCAGCAGCGTACAGGGGTACAATGAGCAGTTCTTC
cdr3_aa: CASSVQGYNEQFF
d_call: TRBD1
v_call: TRBV7-9
j_call: TRBJ2-1
clone_size: -

cdr3_nt: TGCGCCAGCAGCTTGGAGAGGGTCCCCACAGATACGCAGTATTTT
cdr3_aa: CASSLERVPTDTQYF
d_call: -
v_call: TRBV5-1
j_call: TRBJ2-3
clone_size: -

cdr3_nt: TGCAGCGTGGGCGAGGGGGCTTACAGTCAGCCCCAGCATTTT
cdr3_aa: CSVGEGAYSQPQHF
d_call: TRBD1
v_call: TRBV29-1
j_call: TRBJ1-5
clone_size: -

cdr3_nt: TGTGCCAGCAGCAGTTCTAGCGGGGGGGCCGCAGATACGCAGTATTTT
cdr3_aa: CASSSSSGGAADTQYF
d_call: TRBD2
v_call: TRBV7-9
j_call: TRBJ2-3
clone_size: -

cdr3_nt: TGTGCCAGCAGCTTGGGGCGGGGGGCAGATACGCAGTATTTT
cdr3_aa: CASSLGRGADTQYF
d_call: TRBD2
v_call: TRBV7-6
j_call: TRBJ2-3
clone_size: few

cdr3_nt: TGTGCCAGCACCTCGGACAGGGCCTACTATGGCTACACCTTC
cdr3_aa: CASTSDRAYYGYTF
d_call: TRBD1
v_call: TRBV6-1
j_call: TRBJ1-2
clone_size: few

cdr3_nt: TGTGCCAGCAGTTTCCGGACAGGGGACTACGAGCAGTACTTC
cdr3_aa: CASSFRTGDYEQYF
d_call: TRBD1
v_call: TRBV6-5
j_call: TRBJ2-7
clone_size: few

cdr3_nt: TGTGCCAGCTCACCGCAGGGGGCGGATTCACCCCTCCACTTT
cdr3_aa: CASSPQGADSPLHF
d_call: TRBD1
v_call: TRBV18
j_call: TRBJ1-6
clone_size: -

cdr3_nt: TGTGCCAGCAGCTGGCAGACTAGCGGGGGCTACGAGCAGTACTTC
cdr3_aa: CASSWQTSGGYEQYF
d_call: TRBD2
v_call: TRBV5-6
j_call: TRBJ2-7
clone_size: -

cdr3_nt: TGTGCCAGCAGCCAGGCCACAGGGGGATCGGAGACCCAGTACTTC
cdr3_aa: CASSQATGGSETQYF
d_call: TRBD1
v_call: TRBV4-2
j_call: TRBJ2-5
clone_size: -

cdr3_nt: TGTGCCAGCAGCGTAAGCGGCGGTATCGAAAAACTGTTTTTT
cdr3_aa: CASSVSGGIEKLFF
d_call: -
v_call: TRBV9
j_call: TRBJ1-4
clone_size: -

cdr3_nt: TGTGCCAGCAGCGGAAGCGGGACTGGGTACGAGCAGTACTTC
cdr3_aa: CASSGSGTGYEQYF
d_call: TRBD2
v_call: TRBV9
j_call: TRBJ2-7
clone_size: -

cdr3_nt: TGTGCCAGTAGTATACAGGGTGTGAGCGATCAGCCCCAGCATTTT
cdr3_aa: CASSIQGVSDQPQHF
d_call: -
v_call: TRBV19
j_call: TRBJ1-5
clone_size: -

cdr3_nt: TGTGCCAGCAGTTTATGGCAGGGACTAGCAGATACCGGGGAGCTGTTTTTT
cdr3_aa: CASSLWQGLADTGELFF
d_call: TRBD2
v_call: TRBV27
j_call: TRBJ2-2
clone_size: -

cdr3_nt: TGTGCCAGCTCACCAGGGGGGTTAGGCTATGGCTACACCTTC
cdr3_aa: CASSPGGLGYGYTF
d_call: -
v_call: TRBV18
j_call: TRBJ1-2
clone_size: -

cdr3_nt: TGCAGCCTCACCATAGCGGCTGTAGAGACCCAGTACTTC
cdr3_aa: CSLTIAAVETQYF
d_call: -
v_call: TRBV29-1
j_call: TRBJ2-5
clone_size: -

cdr3_nt: TGCGCCAGCAAGGCACAGGGGAACACTGAAGCTTTCTTT
cdr3_aa: CASKAQGNTEAFF
d_call: -
v_call: TRBV5-1
j_call: TRBJ1-1
clone_size: -

cdr3_nt: TGTGCCAGCAGCTCCCTGGGCTGGGAGCAGTTCTTC
cdr3_aa: CASSSLGWEQFF
d_call: -
v_call: TRBV9
j_call: TRBJ2-1
clone_size: once

cdr3_nt: TGTGCCAGCAGCTTACGGGGAGACTCCTACAATGAGCAGTTCTTC
cdr3_aa: CASSLRGDSYNEQFF
d_call: -
v_call: TRBV7-3
j_call: TRBJ2-1
clone_size: -

cdr3_nt: TGTGCCAGCAGAAACAGGGGGAACACTGAAGCTTTCTTT
cdr3_aa: CASRNRGNTEAFF
d_call: TRBD1
v_call: TRBV27
j_call: TRBJ1-1
clone_size: -

cdr3_nt: TGTGCCAGCAGTTTAACTGGGAGTAAGTCCTACGAGCAGTACTTC
cdr3_aa: CASSLTGSKSYEQYF
d_call: -
v_call: TRBV28
j_call: TRBJ2-7
clone_size: once

cdr3_nt: TGCAGCGCACTAGGCTTCGGGACTAGCGGGGGCTCTAGCACAGATACGCAGTATTTT
cdr3_aa: CSALGFGTSGGSSTDTQYF
d_call: TRBD2
v_call: TRBV29-1
j_call: TRBJ2-3
clone_size: -

cdr3_nt: TGTGCCAGCAGCCCCACAGGGCCTGAAGCTTTCTTT
cdr3_aa: CASSPTGPEAFF
d_call: -
v_call: TRBV11-3
j_call: TRBJ1-1
clone_size: -

cdr3_nt: TGTGCCAGCAGTTTAGGGCGGGAGATCTCCTACAATGAGCAGTTCTTC
cdr3_aa: CASSLGREISYNEQFF
d_call: TRBD2
v_call: TRBV27
j_call: TRBJ2-1
clone_size: -

cdr3_nt: TGTGCCAGCAGCTTTCGGAAGACTAGCGGACAAGAGACCCAGTACTTC
cdr3_aa: CASSFRKTSGQETQYF
d_call: TRBD2
v_call: TRBV5-6
j_call: TRBJ2-5
clone_size: -

cdr3_nt: TGTGTCACCTCCGGGACTACCAATGAGCAGTTCTTC
cdr3_aa: CVTSGTTNEQFF
d_call: TRBD2
v_call: TRBV6-5
j_call: TRBJ2-1
clone_size: few

cdr3_nt: TGTGCCAGCAGCCCTCACTCGGAGGCCTATGGCTACACCTTC
cdr3_aa: CASSPHSEAYGYTF
d_call: -
v_call: TRBV6-6
j_call: TRBJ1-2
clone_size: -

cdr3_nt: TGTGCCAGCAGCTTGGAAGGGGGTCCCTCTGGAAACACCATATATTTT
cdr3_aa: CASSLEGGPSGNTIYF
d_call: -
v_call: TRBV5-5
j_call: TRBJ1-3
clone_size: few

cdr3_nt: TGTGCCAGTAGTACTGTGAGAGGAGGCCCAGGTGGAGACACTGAAGCTTTCTTT
cdr3_aa: CASSTVRGGPGGDTEAFF
d_call: -
v_call: TRBV19
j_call: TRBJ1-1
clone_size: -

cdr3_nt: TGTGCCAGTAGTATAGATCCCTCTGCGGGCGGCACAGATACGCAGTATTTT
cdr3_aa: CASSIDPSAGGTDTQYF
d_call: -
v_call: TRBV19
j_call: TRBJ2-3
clone_size: few

cdr3_nt: TGTGCCAGCAGTCCCCCGACAGGGTCAAGGACTGAAGCTTTCTTT
cdr3_aa: CASSPPTGSRTEAFF
d_call: TRBD1
v_call: TRBV6-1
j_call: TRBJ1-1
clone_size: -

cdr3_nt: TGTGCCAGCAGCTCCCTTACCGGGACAGCTCGCAATCAGCCCCAGCATTTT
cdr3_aa: CASSSLTGTARNQPQHF
d_call: TRBD1
v_call: TRBV7-9
j_call: TRBJ1-5
clone_size: few

cdr3_nt: TGCGCCAGCAGCGCCGCTTTACGGTCCGAAGAGGCCCAGTACTTC
cdr3_aa: CASSAALRSEEAQYF
d_call: -
v_call: TRBV5-1
j_call: TRBJ2-5
clone_size: -

cdr3_nt: TGTGCCATCACCCCCGGACAGACGAACACTGAAGCTTTCTTT
cdr3_aa: CAITPGQTNTEAFF
d_call: -
v_call: TRBV10-3
j_call: TRBJ1-1
clone_size: -